This T cell receptor beta chain was documented in a study of blood T cell repertoires in COVID-19. Study-wide background: The samples span acute and convalescent COVID-19 from the United States, Italy and Spain. Sources were T cells, B-cell-depleted T cells, or PBMCs; the material itself was cDNA or gDNA.

After removal of 3 bases from V and 5 bases from J, the junction contained 5 bases not matched to a gene. The CDR3 runs 15 residues. Germline V CDR1 and CDR2: KGHSH, LQKENI. Authors' analysis steps: How many nucleated cells were present was estimated from reference gene primer amplification. TCRdb's table, derived via immunoSEQ multiplex PCR, lists solely in-frame clones and lacks some. D and trimming come from the DNA, and the V and J calls and clone size come from that table. Of 250,000 to 350,000 clones detected, approximately 86% appear once; the ten largest clones hold 2.2%. This chain links TRBV18 with TRBJ2-2; TRBD1 matches 8 bases. The sequence was collected from a woman aged 45-59 years who had recovered from COVID-19. Sequencing was done on a sample of peripheral blood. This chain's CDR3 is CASSPQGARTGELFF. The CDR3 DNA reads TGTGCCAGCTCACCTCAGGGGGCGCGAACCGGGGAGCTGTTTTTT.